This section outlines one T cell receptor beta chain sequence together with its context. Some clones are missing from TCRdb's copy, which holds only in-frame ones; the method was immunoSEQ multiplex PCR. The repertoire holds 150,000 or so clones, with 85% as singletons. This record comes from a study of blood T cell repertoires in COVID-19. Trimming shortened V by 6 bases and J by 2 bases, and 13 bases separated the two germline ends. The CDR3 length is 14 residues. In germline, CDR1 is SNHLY, CDR2 FYNNEI. This clonotype originated in a human donor with acute or convalescent COVID-19. The donor label of this sample is uncertain. Sample: peripheral blood. The rearrangement uses TRBV2 and TRBJ1-1; D is uncertain. CDR3 in amino acids: CASRAAPGNTEAFF. Written as DNA, the CDR3 is TGTGCCAGCAGAGCCGCCCCGGGAAACACTGAAGCTTTCTTT.